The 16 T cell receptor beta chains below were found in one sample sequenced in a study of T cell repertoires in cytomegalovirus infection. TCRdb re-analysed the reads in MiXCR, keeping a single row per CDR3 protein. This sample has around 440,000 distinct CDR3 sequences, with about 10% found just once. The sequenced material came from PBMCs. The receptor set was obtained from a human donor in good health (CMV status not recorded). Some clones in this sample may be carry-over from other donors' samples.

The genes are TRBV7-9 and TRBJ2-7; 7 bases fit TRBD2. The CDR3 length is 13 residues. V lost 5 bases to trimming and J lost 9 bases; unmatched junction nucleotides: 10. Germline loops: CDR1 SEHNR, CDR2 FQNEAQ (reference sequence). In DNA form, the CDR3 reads TGTGCCAGCAGCCTTCGGGGGGAAGAGGGGCAGTACTTC. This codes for CASSLRGEEGQYF.

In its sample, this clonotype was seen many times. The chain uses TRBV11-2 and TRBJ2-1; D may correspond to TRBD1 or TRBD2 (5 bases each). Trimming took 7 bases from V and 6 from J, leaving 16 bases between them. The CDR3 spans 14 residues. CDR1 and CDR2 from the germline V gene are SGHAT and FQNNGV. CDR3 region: CASIPSGTANEQFF. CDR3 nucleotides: TGTGCCAGCATCCCCTCGGGGACCGCCAATGAGCAGTTCTTC.

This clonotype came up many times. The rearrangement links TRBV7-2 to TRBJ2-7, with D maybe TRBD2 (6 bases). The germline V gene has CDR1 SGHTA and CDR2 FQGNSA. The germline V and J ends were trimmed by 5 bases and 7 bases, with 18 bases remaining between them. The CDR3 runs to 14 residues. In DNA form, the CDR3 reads TGTGCCAGCAGCGACTGGGACTCGGGTACGGAGCAGTACTTC. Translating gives CASSDWDSGTEQYF.

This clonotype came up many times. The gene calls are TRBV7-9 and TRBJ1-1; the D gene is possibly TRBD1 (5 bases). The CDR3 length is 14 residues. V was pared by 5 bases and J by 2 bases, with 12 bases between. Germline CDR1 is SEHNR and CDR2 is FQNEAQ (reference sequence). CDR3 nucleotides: TGTGCCAGCAGCCTCGGGGGGGACAACACTGAAGCTTTCTTT. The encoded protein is CASSLGGDNTEAFF. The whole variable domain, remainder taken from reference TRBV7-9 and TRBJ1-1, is DTGVSQNPRHKITKRGQNVTFRCDPISEHNRLYWYRQTLGQGPEFLTYFQNEAQLEKSRLLSDRFSAERPKGSFSTLEIQRTEQGDSAMYLCASSLGGDNTEAFFGQGTRLTVV.

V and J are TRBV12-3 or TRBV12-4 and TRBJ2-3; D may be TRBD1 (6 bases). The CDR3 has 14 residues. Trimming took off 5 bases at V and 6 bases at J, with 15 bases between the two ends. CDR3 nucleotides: TGTGCCAGCAGTGAACAGGGATCTTGGGATACGCAGTATTTT. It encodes CASSEQGSWDTQYF.

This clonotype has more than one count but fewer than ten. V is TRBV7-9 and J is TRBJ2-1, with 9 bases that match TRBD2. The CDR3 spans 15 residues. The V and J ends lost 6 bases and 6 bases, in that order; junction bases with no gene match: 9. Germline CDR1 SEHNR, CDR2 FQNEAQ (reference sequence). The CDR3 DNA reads TGTGCCAGCAGTCCAGGGACTAGCTATTCCAATGAGCAGTTCTTC. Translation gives CASSPGTSYSNEQFF.

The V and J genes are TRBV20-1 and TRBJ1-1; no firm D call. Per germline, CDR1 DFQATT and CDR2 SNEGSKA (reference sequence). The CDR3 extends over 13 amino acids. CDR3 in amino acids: CTSLGRLNTEAFF. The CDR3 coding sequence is TGCACCAGCCTCGGCAGACTGAACACTGAAGCTTTCTTT.

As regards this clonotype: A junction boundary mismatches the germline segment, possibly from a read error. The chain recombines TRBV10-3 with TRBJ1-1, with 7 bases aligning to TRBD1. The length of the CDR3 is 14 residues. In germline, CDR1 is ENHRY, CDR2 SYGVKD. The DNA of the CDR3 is TGTGCCATCAGTCCCCAGGGGGGGGCATACCTTGGGGTCTTT. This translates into CAISPQGGAYLGVF.

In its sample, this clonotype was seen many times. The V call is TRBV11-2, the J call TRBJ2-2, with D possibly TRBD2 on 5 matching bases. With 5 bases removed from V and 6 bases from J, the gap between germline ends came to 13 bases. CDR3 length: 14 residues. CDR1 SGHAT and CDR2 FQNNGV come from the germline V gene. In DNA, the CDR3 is TGTGCCAGCAGCCCGGGAACCTTATCCGGGGAGCTGTTTTTT. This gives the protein CASSPGTLSGELFF.

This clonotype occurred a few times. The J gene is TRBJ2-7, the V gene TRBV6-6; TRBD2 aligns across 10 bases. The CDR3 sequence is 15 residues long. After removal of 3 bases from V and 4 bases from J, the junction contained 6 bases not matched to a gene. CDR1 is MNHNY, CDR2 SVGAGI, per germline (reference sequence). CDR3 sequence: CASSYSGGSRYEQYF. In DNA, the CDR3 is TGTGCCAGCAGTTATAGCGGGGGGTCAAGATACGAGCAGTACTTC.

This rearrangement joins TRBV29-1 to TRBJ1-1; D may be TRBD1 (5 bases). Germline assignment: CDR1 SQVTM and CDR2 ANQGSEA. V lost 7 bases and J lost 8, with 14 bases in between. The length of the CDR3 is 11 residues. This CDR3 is CSAGTEFEAFF. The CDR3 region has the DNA TGCAGCGCAGGGACGGAATTCGAAGCTTTCTTT.

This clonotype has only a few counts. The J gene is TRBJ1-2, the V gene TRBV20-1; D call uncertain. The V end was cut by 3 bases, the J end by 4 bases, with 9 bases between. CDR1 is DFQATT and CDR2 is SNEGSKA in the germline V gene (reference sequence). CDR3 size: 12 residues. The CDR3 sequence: CSASSGFYGYTF. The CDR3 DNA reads TGCAGTGCTAGTAGTGGGTTCTATGGCTACACCTTC.

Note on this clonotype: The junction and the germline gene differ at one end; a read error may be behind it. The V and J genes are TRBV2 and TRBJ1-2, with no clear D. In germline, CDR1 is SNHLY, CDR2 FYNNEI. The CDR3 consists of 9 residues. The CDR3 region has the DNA TGTGCCAGCAGTGATCCGGGGTTCTTC. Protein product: CASSDPGFF.

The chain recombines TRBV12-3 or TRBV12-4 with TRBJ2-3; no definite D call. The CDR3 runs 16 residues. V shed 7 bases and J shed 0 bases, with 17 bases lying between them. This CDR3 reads CASTPSVWGSTDTQYF. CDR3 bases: TGTGCCAGCACCCCATCCGTTTGGGGAAGCACAGATACGCAGTATTTT.

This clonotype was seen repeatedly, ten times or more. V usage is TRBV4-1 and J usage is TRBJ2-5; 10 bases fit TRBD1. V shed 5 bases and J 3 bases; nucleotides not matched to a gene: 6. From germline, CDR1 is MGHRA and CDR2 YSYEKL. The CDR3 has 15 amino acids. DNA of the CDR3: TGCGCCAGCAGCGGCACCGGGACAGGGGAAGAGACCCAGTACTTC. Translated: CASSGTGTGEETQYF.

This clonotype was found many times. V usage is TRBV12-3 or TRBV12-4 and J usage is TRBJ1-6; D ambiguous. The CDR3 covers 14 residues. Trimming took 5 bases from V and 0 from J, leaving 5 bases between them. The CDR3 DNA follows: TGTGCCAGCAGTGTGAGCTCCTATAATTCACCCCTCCACTTT. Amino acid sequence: CASSVSSYNSPLHF.